This TCR beta chain was identified during a study of T-cell reconstitution after alpha-beta-depleted transplantation in children (TCRdb year 2016). Turning to the overall study: Using TCR repertoire profiling, the study quantitatively followed how T-cell immune reconstitution unfolded in children after TCRalphabeta/CD19-depleted allogeneic hematopoietic cell transplantation.

In light of the paper, this sample's treatment or condition label describes: allogeneic hematopoietic cell transplantation with graft depleted of TCRalphabeta T cells and CD19 B cells. TCRalphabeta/CD19-depleted allogeneic hematopoietic cell grafts were given to the transplant recipients, all of whom were children. This clonotype was found many times. Which antigen it targets is not known. The sample holds no much larger clone one base away, and base qualities are not on file. Libraries were made using PCR. The data were produced on an Illumina HiSeq 2500. To normalize quantification of the TCRbeta repertoire, the TCR libraries were built with molecular barcoding that relied on unique molecular identifiers. The public reads were quality trimmed at Q25 with fastp and then assembled into clones with MiXCR by TCRdb, keeping productive beta chains. Rows are combined by CDR3 protein, so each entry shows the most common genes and DNA. The sample yields 200,000 or so distinct CDR3 sequences; roughly 6% were counted once. The top ten constitute around 4.3% of the sample.

The CDR3 numbers 16 residues from cysteine through phenylalanine. Only the CDR3 portion is preserved as DNA: 48 bases, with reading frame beginning at the first base. CDR1 and CDR2, looked up from the germline V gene, are SGHRS and YFSETQ. V lost 1 base and J lost 2 bases; the stretch between them is 16 bases long. What the research found in general, with its limitations: In some patients, high TCRbeta diversity at day 60 was attributed to recipient T cells and intrathymic progenitors that had survived conditioning. Over the following months the frequencies of hyperexpanded clones went down, and after one year T-cell counts and TCRbeta diversity were mostly credited to newly produced T cells. About two months after transplant, the apparently early recovery of alphabetaT-cell counts reportedly depended on just several hundred clones that had expanded rapidly and came from non-depleted graft cells.

The source is a girl under three years old with combined immunodeficiency, due to receive a stem cell transplant. This specimen was PBMCs, taken before TCRalphabeta/CD19-depleted stem cell transplant. The sequence joins TRBV5-1 to TRBJ2-7; the D gene could be either TRBD1 or TRBD2, each agreeing at 5 bases. The DNA is TGCGCCAGCAGCTTGTCGGGTTTGGGGACCACCTACGAGCAGTACTTC. Its translation is CASSLSGLGTTYEQYF.